This T cell receptor (beta chain) was sequenced during a study of regulatory T cells in long-lasting Graves disease. Libraries of TCR beta came from iRepertoire HTBI primers plus Arm-PCR of CDR3 regions. TCRdb reprocessed the multiplex PCR reads with MiXCR, giving one entry per CDR3 protein. This table holds about 460,000 distinct CDR3 sequences, around 15% found once. Time point noted: newly diagnosed GD, antithyroid drugs for less than 3 months. With RNA extracted from PBMCs as input, the TCR library was made. The germline V and J ends were trimmed by 0 bases and 7 bases, with 18 bases remaining between them. From germline, CDR1 is LGHDT and CDR2 YNNKEL (reference sequence). The CDR3 is 17 amino acids. In this sample, this clonotype turned up many times. This sample was shared with a second study, whose subject was T cells in Graves' hyperthyroidism and ophthalmopathy.

The chain uses TRBV3-1 and TRBJ1-4; D not certain. The receptor comes from a woman aged 50 to 60 with Graves disease. The source material was peripheral blood mononuclear cells (PBMCs), sampled at new diagnosis, from a patient treated with antithyroid drugs. Written as DNA, the CDR3 is TGTGCCAGCAGCCAAGAGGCCCTTGGTGTCGGGCTTGAAAAACTGTTTTTT. Protein product: CASSQEALGVGLEKLFF.